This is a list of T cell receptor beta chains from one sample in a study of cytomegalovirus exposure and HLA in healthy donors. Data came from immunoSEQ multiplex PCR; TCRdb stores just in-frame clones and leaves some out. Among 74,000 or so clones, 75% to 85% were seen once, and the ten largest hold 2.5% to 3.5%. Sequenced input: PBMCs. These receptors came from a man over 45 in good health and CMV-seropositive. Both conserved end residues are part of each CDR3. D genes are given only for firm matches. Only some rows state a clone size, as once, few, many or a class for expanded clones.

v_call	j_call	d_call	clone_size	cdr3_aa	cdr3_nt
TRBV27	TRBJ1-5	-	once	CASGDSDSDRVSNQPQHF	TGTGCCAGCGGAGACTCGGACAGTGATAGGGTGAGCAATCAGCCCCAGCATTTT
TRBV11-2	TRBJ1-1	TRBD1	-	CASSPQGTGRTEAFF	TGTGCCAGCAGCCCCCAAGGGACAGGGAGGACTGAAGCTTTCTTT
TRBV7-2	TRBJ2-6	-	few	CASSLGPGTNAGANGLTF	TGTGCCAGCAGCTTAGGCCCGGGCACGAATGCTGGGGCCAACGGCCTGACTTTC
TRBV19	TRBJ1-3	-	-	CASERGGLAGNTIYF	TGTGCCAGTGAGCGCGGGGGGCTGGCTGGAAACACCATATATTTT
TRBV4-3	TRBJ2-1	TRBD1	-	CASSPGTAYNEQFF	TGCGCCAGCAGCCCAGGGACAGCCTACAATGAGCAGTTCTTC
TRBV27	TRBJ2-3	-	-	CASSWGLTNTDTQYF	TGTGCCAGCAGTTGGGGACTCACAAACACAGATACGCAGTATTTT
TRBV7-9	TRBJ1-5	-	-	CASSSGLLQPQHF	TGTGCCAGCAGCTCCGGTCTCCTTCAGCCCCAGCATTTT
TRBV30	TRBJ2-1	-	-	CAWVKLEAGYNEQFF	TGTGCCTGGGTAAAACTGGAGGCGGGATACAATGAGCAGTTCTTC
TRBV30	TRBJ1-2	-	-	CAWTRTTNYGYTF	TGTGCCTGGACACGGACAACTAACTATGGCTACACCTTC
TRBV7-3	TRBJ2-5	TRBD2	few	CASSPGGGGQQETQYF	TGTGCCAGCAGCCCGGGGGGTGGAGGGCAGCAAGAGACCCAGTACTTC
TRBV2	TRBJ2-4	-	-	CASTGTSHIQYF	TGTGCCAGCACTGGGACTTCCCACATTCAGTACTTC
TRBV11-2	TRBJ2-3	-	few	CASRSPGDTQYF	TGTGCCAGCAGGAGCCCGGGAGATACGCAGTATTTT
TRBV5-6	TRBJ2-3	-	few	CASRLLEDTQYF	TGTGCCAGCAGGCTATTAGAAGATACGCAGTATTTT
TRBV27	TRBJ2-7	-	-	CAAEGEQSYHEQYF	TGTGCCGCCGAGGGGGAGCAGTCTTACCACGAGCAGTACTTC
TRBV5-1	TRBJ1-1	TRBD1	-	CASSGTGRPEAFF	TGCGCCAGCAGCGGGACAGGGCGACCTGAAGCTTTCTTT
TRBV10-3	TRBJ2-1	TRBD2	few	CAISESVVAGGNEQFF	TGTGCCATCAGTGAGTCGGTAGTAGCGGGAGGAAATGAGCAGTTCTTC
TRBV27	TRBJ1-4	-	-	CASSFEGSGEKLFF	TGTGCCAGCAGTTTTGAGGGATCGGGTGAAAAACTGTTTTTT
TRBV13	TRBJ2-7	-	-	CASSGGQDYEQYF	TGTGCCAGCAGCGGGGGACAAGACTACGAGCAGTACTTC
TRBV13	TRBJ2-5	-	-	CASSLEPQETQYF	TGTGCCAGCAGCTTAGAGCCCCAAGAGACCCAGTACTTC
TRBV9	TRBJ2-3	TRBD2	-	CASNPEGTSGSSRQYF	TGTGCCAGCAACCCAGAAGGGACTAGCGGGAGTTCCAGGCAGTATTTT
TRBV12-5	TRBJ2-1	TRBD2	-	CASGHRGASGRAYNEQFF	TGTGCTAGTGGTCATCGCGGGGCTAGCGGGAGGGCCTACAATGAGCAGTTCTTC
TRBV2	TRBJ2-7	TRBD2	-	CASSEVLTSGNNEQYF	TGTGCCAGCAGTGAAGTATTAACTAGCGGGAATAACGAGCAGTACTTC
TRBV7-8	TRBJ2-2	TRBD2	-	CASSRGASGLGELFF	TGTGCCAGCAGCCGAGGGGCTAGCGGGCTGGGGGAGCTGTTTTTT
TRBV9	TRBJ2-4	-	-	CASSPIGVNSQYF	TGTGCCAGCAGCCCGATAGGGGTCAACAGTCAGTACTTC
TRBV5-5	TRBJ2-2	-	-	CASSESLRGNTGELFF	TGTGCCAGCAGCGAGTCTCTACGGGGGAACACCGGGGAGCTGTTTTTT
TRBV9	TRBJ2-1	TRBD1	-	CASRLRQGDHNEQFF	TGTGCCAGCAGGCTAAGACAGGGGGACCACAATGAGCAGTTCTTC
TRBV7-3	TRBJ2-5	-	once	CASSLIPGAETQYF	TGTGCCAGCAGCTTAATTCCAGGGGCCGAGACCCAGTACTTC
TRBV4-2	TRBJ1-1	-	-	CASGSTELMNTEAFF	TGTGCCAGCGGATCGACAGAACTCATGAACACTGAAGCTTTCTTT
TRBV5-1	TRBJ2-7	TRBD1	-	CASSQMARDRPYF	TGCGCCAGCAGCCAGATGGCACGGGACAGGCCGTACTTC
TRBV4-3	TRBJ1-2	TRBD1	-	CASSQGSGTGLNGYTF	TGCGCCAGCAGCCAAGGAAGCGGGACAGGGTTAAATGGCTACACCTTC
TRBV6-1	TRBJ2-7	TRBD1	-	CASSDPGTGVYEQYF	TGTGCCAGCAGTGACCCAGGGACAGGGGTCTACGAGCAGTACTTC
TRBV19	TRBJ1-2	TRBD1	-	CASSGTGANYGYTF	TGTGCCAGTAGTGGGACAGGGGCTAACTATGGCTACACCTTC
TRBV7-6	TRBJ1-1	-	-	CASSSLGGVNTEAFF	TGTGCCAGCAGCTCCCTAGGGGGGGTGAACACTGAAGCTTTCTTT
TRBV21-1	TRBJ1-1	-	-	CASSKGGTQGSNTEAFF	TGTGCCAGCAGCAAAGGGGGAACTCAGGGCTCTAACACTGAAGCTTTCTTT
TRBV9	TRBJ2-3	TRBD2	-	CASSPSGSPLDTQYF	TGTGCCAGCAGCCCGAGCGGGAGTCCGCTGGATACGCAGTATTTT
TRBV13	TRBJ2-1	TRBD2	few	CASSPEAGVFYNEQFF	TGTGCCAGCAGCCCGGAAGCGGGAGTGTTCTACAATGAGCAGTTCTTC
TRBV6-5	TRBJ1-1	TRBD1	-	CAVQGMMGFEAFF	TGTGCCGTACAGGGGATGATGGGGTTTGAAGCTTTCTTT
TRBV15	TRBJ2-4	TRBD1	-	CATSRAESDRAGNSQYF	TGTGCCACCAGCAGAGCAGAAAGCGACAGGGCGGGCAACAGTCAGTACTTC
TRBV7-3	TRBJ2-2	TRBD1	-	CASSYHRGLSPGELFF	TGTGCCAGCAGCTACCACAGGGGGCTTTCTCCCGGGGAGCTGTTTTTT
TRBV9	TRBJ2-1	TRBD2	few	CASSLRGRATQADEQFF	TGTGCCAGCAGCCTAAGAGGGAGGGCTACCCAGGCGGATGAGCAGTTCTTC
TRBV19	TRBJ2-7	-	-	CASMDWNSYEQYF	TGTGCCAGTATGGACTGGAACTCCTACGAGCAGTACTTC
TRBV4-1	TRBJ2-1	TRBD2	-	CASRQGMMGLDYNEQFF	TGCGCCAGCAGACAGGGTATGATGGGACTAGATTACAATGAGCAGTTCTTC
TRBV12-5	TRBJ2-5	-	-	CASGLVLGQGQETQYF	TGTGCTAGTGGTTTGGTACTTGGTCAGGGTCAAGAGACCCAGTACTTC
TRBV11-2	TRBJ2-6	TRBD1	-	CAERNRGNTGANGLTF	TGTGCCGAAAGAAACAGGGGAAACACTGGGGCCAACGGCCTGACTTTC
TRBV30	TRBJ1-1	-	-	CAWRLGLGEPEAFF	TGTGCCTGGAGGCTGGGCCTAGGGGAACCTGAAGCTTTCTTT
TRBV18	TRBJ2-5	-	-	CASSPGGEETQYF	TGTGCCAGCTCACCCGGAGGGGAAGAGACCCAGTACTTC
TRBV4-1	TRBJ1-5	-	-	CASSQDEGYSNQPQHF	TGCGCCAGCAGCCAAGATGAGGGCTATAGCAATCAGCCCCAGCATTTT
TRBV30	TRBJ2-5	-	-	CAWNRDEETQYF	TGTGCCTGGAACCGGGATGAGGAGACCCAGTACTTC
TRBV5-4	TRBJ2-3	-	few	CASNTHLGVDTQYF	TGTGCCAGCAACACACACTTAGGGGTAGATACGCAGTATTTT
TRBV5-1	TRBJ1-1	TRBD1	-	CASSPNQQGLAFF	TGCGCCAGCAGCCCAAACCAACAGGGGTTGGCTTTCTTT
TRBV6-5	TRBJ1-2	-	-	CASRQGQYGYTF	TGTGCCAGCAGGCAGGGTCAATATGGCTACACCTTC
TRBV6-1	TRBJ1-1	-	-	CASTRGNAFF	TGTGCCAGCACCCGAGGGAATGCTTTCTTT
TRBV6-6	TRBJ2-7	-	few	CATAIEAREQYF	TGTGCCACCGCAATAGAGGCTAGGGAGCAGTACTTC
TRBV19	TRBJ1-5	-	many	CASMSQGSGPNQPQHF	TGTGCCAGTATGAGTCAAGGTTCAGGGCCCAATCAGCCCCAGCATTTT
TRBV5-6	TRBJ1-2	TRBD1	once	CASSLLETGLYGYTF	TGTGCCAGCAGCTTGTTGGAGACAGGGCTTTATGGCTACACCTTC
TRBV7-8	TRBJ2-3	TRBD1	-	CASSLRTGVADTQYF	TGTGCCAGCAGCTTACGGACAGGGGTGGCAGATACGCAGTATTTT
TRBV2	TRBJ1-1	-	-	CASRTTLQGHQNTEAFF	TGTGCCAGCAGAACGACCTTACAGGGACACCAGAACACTGAAGCTTTCTTT
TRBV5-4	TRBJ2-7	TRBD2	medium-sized	CASSSGLAGEQYF	TGTGCCAGCAGCTCGGGACTAGCCGGCGAGCAGTACTTC